This TCR beta chain is drawn from a study of control samples from healthy donors and cancer patients. Using immunoSEQ multiplex PCR, the repertoire was profiled, and TCRdb retains in-frame clones only, with some absent. The table records more than 95,000 clones, around 89% of them present only once. The germline V gene has CDR1 MGHRA and CDR2 YSYEKL. The V end was cut by 8 bases, the J end by 8 bases, with 13 bases between. This CDR3 is built from 13 residues. This sequence was found in a man aged 55 to 69 with lung cancer. The sequencing input was PBMCs. This chain connects TRBV4-1 to TRBJ1-6, with D possibly being TRBD1 (6 bases). CDR3 DNA sequence: TGCGCCAGCGGGAGACAGGAGGATTCACCCCTCCACTTT. It codes for CASGRQEDSPLHF.